This T cell receptor beta chain stems from a study of control samples from healthy donors and cancer patients. Germline V gene sequence: CDR1 MRHNA, CDR2 SNTAGT. Trimming cost V 3 bases and J 5 bases, with 7 bases left between them. The CDR3 contains 13 residues. Clones were read by immunoSEQ multiplex PCR, and TCRdb kept only the in-frame ones, dropping some. The table has 150,000 or so clones, roughly 94% seen once. This TCR was sampled from a woman aged 40 to 50 in good health. The chain combines TRBV6-4 with TRBJ1-4; no clear D gene. Sample: blood. In nucleotides, the CDR3 is TGTGCCAGCAGTGAATCCAGCAATGAAAAACTGTTTTTT. The encoded protein is CASSESSNEKLFF.